This TCR beta chain was recorded in a study of OX40 agonist ivuxolimab in advanced cancers. Overall study: While on treatment, patients had intravenous ivuxolimab at 0.01 to 10 mg/kg every 2 weeks.

Findings and limits, study-wide: Researchers did not determine the expanded peripheral T cells' antigen specificity.

From germline, CDR1 is SGHRS and CDR2 YFSETQ. The V segment lost 0 bases and the J segment 3 bases; nucleotides outside the gene matches: 8. CDR3 size: 18 residues. Profiled with immunoSEQ multiplex PCR; TCRdb holds only in-frame clones, not every one. The repertoire holds over 40,000 clones, with more than 75% as singletons. This clone showed up just once. Its antigen is unidentified. The chain joins TRBV5-1 to TRBJ2-6, with 8 bases aligning to TRBD1. The sequenced sample was CD4+ or CD8+ T cells sorted from blood, obtained in a trial of the OX40 agonist ivuxolimab. This receptor was identified in an adult with an advanced solid tumor such as melanoma, head and neck, liver or kidney cancer. DNA of the CDR3: TGCGCCAGCAGCTTGGCCGGCAGGGGGCTGGTTGGGGCCAACGTCCTGACTTTC. Encoded protein: CASSLAGRGLVGANVLTF.